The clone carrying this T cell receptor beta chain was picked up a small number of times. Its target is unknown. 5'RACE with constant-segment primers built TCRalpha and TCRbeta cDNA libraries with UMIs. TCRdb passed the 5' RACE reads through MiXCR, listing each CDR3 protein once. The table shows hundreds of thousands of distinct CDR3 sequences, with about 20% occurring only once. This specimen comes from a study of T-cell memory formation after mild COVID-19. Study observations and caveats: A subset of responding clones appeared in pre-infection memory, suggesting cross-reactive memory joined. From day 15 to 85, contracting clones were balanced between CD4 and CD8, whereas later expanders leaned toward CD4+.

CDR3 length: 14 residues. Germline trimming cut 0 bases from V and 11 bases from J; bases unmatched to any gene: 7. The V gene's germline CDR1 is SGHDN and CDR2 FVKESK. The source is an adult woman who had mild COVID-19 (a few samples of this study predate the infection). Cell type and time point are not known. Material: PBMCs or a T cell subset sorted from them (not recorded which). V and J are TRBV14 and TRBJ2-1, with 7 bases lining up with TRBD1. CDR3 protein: CASSQDRMGQQQFF. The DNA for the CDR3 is TGTGCCAGCAGCCAAGATAGAATGGGACAGCAGCAGTTCTTC.